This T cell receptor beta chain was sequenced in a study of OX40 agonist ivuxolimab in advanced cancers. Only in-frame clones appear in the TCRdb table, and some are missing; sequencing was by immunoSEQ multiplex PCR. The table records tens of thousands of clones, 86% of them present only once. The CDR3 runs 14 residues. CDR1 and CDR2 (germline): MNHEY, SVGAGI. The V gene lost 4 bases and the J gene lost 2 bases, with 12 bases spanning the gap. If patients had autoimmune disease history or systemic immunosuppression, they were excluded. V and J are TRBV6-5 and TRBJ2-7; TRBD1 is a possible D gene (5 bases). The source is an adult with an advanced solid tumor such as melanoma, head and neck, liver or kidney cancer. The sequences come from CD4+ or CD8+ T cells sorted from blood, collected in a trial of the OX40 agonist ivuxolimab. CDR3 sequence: CASSSPGQTYEQYF. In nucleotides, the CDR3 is TGTGCCAGCAGTTCCCCAGGGCAAACCTACGAGCAGTACTTC.